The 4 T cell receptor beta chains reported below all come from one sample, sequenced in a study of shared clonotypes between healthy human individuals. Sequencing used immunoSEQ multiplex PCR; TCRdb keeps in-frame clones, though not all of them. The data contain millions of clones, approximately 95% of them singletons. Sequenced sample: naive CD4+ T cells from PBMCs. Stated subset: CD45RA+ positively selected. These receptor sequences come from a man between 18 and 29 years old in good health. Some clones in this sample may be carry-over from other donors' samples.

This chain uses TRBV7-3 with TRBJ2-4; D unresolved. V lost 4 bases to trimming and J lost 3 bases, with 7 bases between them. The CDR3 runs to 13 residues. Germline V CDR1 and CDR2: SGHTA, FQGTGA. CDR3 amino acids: CASSSSSKNIQYF. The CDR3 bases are TGTGCCAGCAGCTCCTCAAGCAAAAACATTCAGTACTTC.

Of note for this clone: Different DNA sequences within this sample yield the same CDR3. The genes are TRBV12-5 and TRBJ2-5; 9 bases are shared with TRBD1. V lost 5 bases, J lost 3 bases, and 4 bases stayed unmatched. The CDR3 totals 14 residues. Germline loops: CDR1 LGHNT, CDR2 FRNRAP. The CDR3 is CASGPGQGEETQYF. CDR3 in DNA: TGTGCTAGTGGTCCGGGACAGGGTGAAGAGACCCAGTACTTC.

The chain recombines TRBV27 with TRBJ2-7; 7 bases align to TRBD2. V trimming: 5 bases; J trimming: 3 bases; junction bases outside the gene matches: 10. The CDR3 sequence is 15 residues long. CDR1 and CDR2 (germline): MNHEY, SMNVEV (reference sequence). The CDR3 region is CASSLLGGSGYEQYF. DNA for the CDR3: TGTGCCAGCAGTCTCCTCGGGGGGAGCGGCTACGAGCAGTACTTC.

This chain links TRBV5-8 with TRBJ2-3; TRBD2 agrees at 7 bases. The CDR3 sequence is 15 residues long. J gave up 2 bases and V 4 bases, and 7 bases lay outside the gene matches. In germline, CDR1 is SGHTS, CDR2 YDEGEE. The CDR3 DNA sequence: TGTGCCAGCAGCACGACCGGGAGGCTCACAGATACGCAGTATTTT. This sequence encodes CASSTTGRLTDTQYF.